What follows is one T cell receptor (beta chain) and its context. Its antigen remains unidentified. The record originates from a study of radiotherapy plus CTLA-4 blockade in lung cancer. At the level of the study: Patients showed objective responses in 18% of cases and disease control in roughly 31%.

In germline, CDR1 is MNHEY, CDR2 SMNVEV (reference sequence). The CDR3 extends over 13 amino acids. Trimming stripped 3 bases from V and 3 bases from J, with 8 bases between. Regarding the study as a whole: Blood-borne expansion of tumor-derived TCR clones followed radiotherapy plus ipilimumab.

Measured with immunoSEQ multiplex PCR; TCRdb has only the in-frame clones, and not every one. The sample gives tens of thousands of clones, roughly 86% of which show up once; about 2% is in the top ten. Sequencing was performed on peripheral blood, taken from a patient treated with radiotherapy plus ipilimumab. This clonotype was obtained from a human donor with non-small cell lung cancer who had a partial response to radiotherapy plus ipilimumab. The chain joins TRBV27 to TRBJ1-1; no definite D call. As DNA, the CDR3 is TGTGCCAGCAGTTTCCGAGCATACACTGAAGCTTTCTTT. Translation: CASSFRAYTEAFF.